These 9 T cell receptor beta chains were all obtained from the same sample, sequenced in a study of CD8+ T cells in alopecia areata. Reverse transcription of extracted RNA yielded cDNA, which provided the sequencing template. Assay used: immunoSEQ multiplex PCR; TCRdb lists only in-frame clones, some missing. This sample yields around 200,000 clones, of which 55% to 70% are seen a single time; approximately 0.69% belongs to the top ten. Described treatment: oral pan-JAK inhibitor, 5-10 mg twice daily. Sequencing was performed on CD4+ T cells sorted from blood, taken at week 4, from a patient treated with tofacitinib. Receptor source: a human donor with alopecia areata.

This clone was observed a handful of times. The V gene is TRBV7-8, the J gene TRBJ2-1; TRBD1 matches 9 bases. Germline CDR1 is SGHVS and CDR2 is FQNEAQ. Trimming at V came to 4 bases and at J to 9 bases, leaving 4 bases not matched to a gene. This CDR3 comprises 13 residues. CDR3 DNA: TGTGCCAGCAGCTCGGACAGGGGCGGTGAGCAGTTCTTC. Translated, it gives CASSSDRGGEQFF. Drawing the rest from reference TRBV7-8 and TRBJ2-1, the complete variable domain is GAGVSQSPRYKVAKRGQDVALRCDPISGHVSLFWYQQALGQGPEFLTYFQNEAQLDKSGLPSDRFFAERPEGSVSTLKIQRTQQEDSAVYLCASSSDRGGEQFFGPGTRLTVL.

The CDR3 loop reads CASLSRDGAYEQYF. The DNA of the CDR3 is TGTGCCAGCCTCAGCCGGGACGGAGCCTACGAGCAGTACTTC. The chain couples TRBV2 to TRBJ2-7; possibly TRBD1 or TRBD2 for D (5 bases each). V was shortened by 8 bases and J by 2 bases, with 16 bases between the two germline ends. The CDR3 sequence is 14 residues long. Germline CDR1 reads SNHLY; CDR2 reads FYNNEI. Combining the CDR3 with reference TRBV2 and TRBJ2-7 gives the whole variable domain EPEVTQTPSHQVTQMGQEVILRCVPISNHLYFYWYRQILGQKVEFLVSFYNNEISEKSEIFDDQFSVERPDGSNFTLKIRSTKLEDSAMYFCASLSRDGAYEQYFGPGTRLTVT.

This chain uses TRBV14 with TRBJ2-5, with TRBD1 matching 9 bases. The length of the CDR3 is 16 residues. Germline V gene lookup returns CDR1 SGHDN and CDR2 FVKESK. V was pared by 4 bases and J by 1 base, with 7 bases of the junction left unmatched. The CDR3 region has the DNA TGTGCCAGCAGCCTCGACAGGGGGAGATCCCAAGAGACCCAGTACTTC. Protein product: CASSLDRGRSQETQYF.

The chain joins TRBV29-1 to TRBJ2-7; 8 positions agree with TRBD1. The V and J ends lost 4 bases and 7 bases, in that order; junction bases with no gene match: 9. Germline V gene lookup returns CDR1 SQVTM and CDR2 ANQGSEA. The CDR3 runs 13 residues. The CDR3 loop is CSVGGIDRGEQYF. The CDR3 DNA sequence: TGCAGCGTTGGCGGGATCGACAGGGGTGAGCAGTACTTC.

The V gene is TRBV9, the J gene TRBJ2-5, with no clear D. The CDR3 spans 13 residues. V lost 4 bases and J 3 bases, leaving 10 bases between the germline ends. Germline lookup yields CDR1 SGDLS and CDR2 YYNGEE. The CDR3 coding sequence is TGTGCCAGCAGCCTTGTCCCGGAAGAGACCCAGTACTTC. Translation gives CASSLVPEETQYF.

A single count supports this clone. The chain carries TRBV6-6 and TRBJ2-1; 9 bases fit TRBD1. The V segment lost 7 bases and the J segment 6 bases; nucleotides outside the gene matches: 10. The germline V gene has CDR1 MNHNY and CDR2 SVGAGI (reference sequence). This CDR3 region has 15 residues. Written as DNA, the CDR3 is TGTGCCAGCACCCCCGGGGGACAGGGAACCAATGAGCAGTTCTTC. It is translated as CASTPGGQGTNEQFF.

The V call is TRBV4-2, the J call TRBJ2-5, with 9 nucleotides matching TRBD1. V trimming: 8 bases; J trimming: 0 bases; junction bases outside the gene matches: 4. Germline V gene data show CDR1 as LGHNA and CDR2 as YNFKEQ. The CDR3 loop spans 14 amino acids. The CDR3 DNA reads TGTGCCAGCGGCCGACAGGGGGACCAAGAGACCCAGTACTTC. Translation: CASGRQGDQETQYF.

The chain couples TRBV6-1 to TRBJ2-5; D not certain. Germline CDR1 reads MNHNS; CDR2 reads SASEGT. V lost 1 base, J lost 0 bases, and 6 bases lay in between. The CDR3 runs 14 residues. CDR3 bases: TGTGCCAGCAGTGAAGAGAAGTACCAAGAGACCCAGTACTTC. It is translated as CASSEEKYQETQYF.

The chain uses TRBV25-1 and TRBJ2-1; D is perhaps TRBD2 (5 bases). Trimming cost V 1 base and J 0 bases, with 13 bases left between them. This CDR3 has 17 amino acids. Germline CDR1 reads MGHDK; CDR2 reads SYGVNS. CDR3 loop: CASSELGGSGSYNEQFF. The CDR3 DNA is TGTGCCAGCAGTGAATTAGGTGGGAGCGGCTCCTACAATGAGCAGTTCTTC.